This T cell receptor beta chain came from a study of cytomegalovirus exposure and HLA in healthy donors. Study conclusions and caveats: Common viral pathogens seemed to be connected with several of the most significant clusters, according to a later analysis.

CDR1 is MDHEN, CDR2 SYDVKM, per germline. The CDR3 spans 15 residues. Turning to this clone: Its antigen is not identified.

The PCR used 60 Vbeta and 13 Jbeta primers. Produced via immunoSEQ multiplex PCR; TCRdb's table is partial and in-frame only. The sample holds under 250,000 clones, more than 75% seen once. Source material: PBMCs. This TCR derives from a male donor in good health and CMV-seronegative. The gene calls are TRBV28 and TRBJ2-7; D is unresolved. With the DNA end fitting TRBJ2-5 better, the J assignment may be wrong. CDR3 nucleotide sequence: TGTGCCAGCAGTCCCCTAGGAAGGCATGAGGAGACCCAGTACTTC. Translating gives CASSPLGRHEETQYF.